This T cell receptor (beta chain) was sequenced for a study of T cell responses to AZD1222 COVID-19 vaccine. Whole-study results and caveats: Clonal diversity may have been underestimated, and the donors were mostly white British, with more females than males.

The V gene's germline CDR1 is SGHTA and CDR2 FQGNSA. V lost 4 bases and J 14 bases, leaving 15 bases between the germline ends. The length of the CDR3 is 13 residues. In regard to this clone: Its antigen is not identified.

Measured with immunoSEQ multiplex PCR; TCRdb has only the in-frame clones, and not every one. The sample carries 200,000 to 300,000 clones, approximately 95% recorded once. The sequence came from an adult in good health. This chain joins TRBV7-2 and TRBJ1-6, with D perhaps TRBD1 (5 bases). The sample in question was peripheral blood, obtained on day 0 of AZD1222 vaccination. The CDR3 DNA sequence: TGTGCCAGCAGCTCGCCGGGACCGTGGACCCTCCACTTT. The encoded protein is CASSSPGPWTLHF.